The 9 T cell receptor beta chains below all came from one sample that was sequenced in a study of shared clonotypes between healthy human individuals. Some clones are missing from TCRdb's copy, which holds only in-frame ones; the method was immunoSEQ multiplex PCR. The sample yields 2 million to 2.5 million clones, approximately 96% seen once. The material sequenced was naive CD4+ T cells sorted from blood. Stated subset: CD45RA+ positively selected. These receptors were collected from a man in his late teens or twenties in good health.

The rearrangement links TRBV27 to TRBJ2-3, with a tentative D call TRBD2 (6 bases). Germline V gives CDR1 MNHEY, CDR2 SMNVEV (reference sequence). V dropped 7 bases and J dropped 1 base, with 15 bases sitting between them. The CDR3 contains 15 residues. CDR3: CASTSAWGGTDTQYF. The CDR3 DNA sequence: TGTGCCAGCACCTCGGCCTGGGGGGGCACAGATACGCAGTATTTT.

The chain combines TRBV5-4 with TRBJ2-7; 11 bases fit TRBD2. This CDR3 spans 16 amino acids. Losses at the gene ends were 1 base for V and 5 bases for J; bases not matched to a gene: 8. Germline V CDR1 and CDR2: SGHNT, YYREEE (reference sequence). For the CDR3, the DNA is TGTGCCAGCAGCTTGCCTATTAGCGGGAGGGCCAACGAGCAGTACTTC. This encodes CASSLPISGRANEQYF.

The chain couples TRBV2 to TRBJ1-2; 7 bases match TRBD1. V lost 4 bases, J lost 7 bases, and 12 bases stayed unmatched. Germline V gene data show CDR1 as SNHLY and CDR2 as FYNNEI. The CDR3 is 15 residues long. CDR3 nucleotide sequence: TGTGCCAGCAGTGTCGTTGGGACCGCAGGGGGTGGCTACACCTTC. Its translation is CASSVVGTAGGGYTF.

The chain employs TRBV6-5 and TRBJ1-6; 8 bases match TRBD1. The germline CDR1 and CDR2 sequences are MNHEY and SVGAGI. The CDR3 contains 15 residues. Trimming cost V 6 bases and J 7 bases; bases outside gene matches: 8. The CDR3 protein is CASRGQENLNSPLHF. CDR3 nucleotide sequence: TGTGCCAGCAGGGGACAGGAGAATCTGAATTCACCCCTCCACTTT.

The V gene is TRBV19, the J gene TRBJ1-4; D is ambiguous. V lost 10 bases and J lost 0, with 15 bases in between. Germline-derived CDR1 and CDR2 are LNHDA and SQIVND (reference sequence). The CDR3 sequence is 15 residues long. The CDR3 DNA reads TGTGCCACCTACGGGGTTGGGGCAACTAATGAAAAACTGTTTTTT. Translated, it gives CATYGVGATNEKLFF.

Concerning this clone itself: Other DNA sequences in the sample encode the same CDR3. V and J are TRBV29-1 and TRBJ2-5; a possible D gene is TRBD1 (7 bases). Germline CDR1 and CDR2: SQVTM and ANQGSEA. The CDR3 has 12 amino acids. V was cut by 5 bases and J by 4 bases, with 11 bases left in between. CDR3 sequence reads: CSVRQGGETQYF. The CDR3 DNA is TGCAGCGTTCGGCAGGGGGGAGAGACCCAGTACTTC.

J is TRBJ2-3 and V is TRBV14; no clear D. The germline V and J ends were trimmed by 5 bases and 4 bases, with 16 bases remaining between them. Germline assignment: CDR1 SGHDN and CDR2 FVKESK. This CDR3 has 15 residues. The CDR3 reads CASSAHLLGSDTQYF. The CDR3 DNA sequence: TGTGCCAGCAGCGCGCATCTTTTAGGTTCAGATACGCAGTATTTT. The full variable domain, completed using reference TRBV14 and TRBJ2-3, is EAGVTQFPSHSVIEKGQTVTLRCDPISGHDNLYWYRRVMGKEIKFLLHFVKESKQDESGMPNNRFLAERTGGTYSTLKVQPAELEDSGVYFCASSAHLLGSDTQYFGPGTRLTVL.

The rearrangement joins TRBV4-1 to TRBJ2-7; no clear D. The germline V gene encodes CDR1 MGHRA and CDR2 YSYEKL. This CDR3 has 15 residues. Between the trimmed V and J ends, which lost 1 base and 2 bases, there was a span of 12 bases. The CDR3 coding sequence is TGCGCCAGCAGCCAAGTTGATCGTCAGACCTACGAGCAGTACTTC. Residues: CASSQVDRQTYEQYF.

This chain joins TRBV5-6 and TRBJ2-3, with 9 nucleotides matching TRBD2. Germline CDR1 SGHDT, CDR2 YYEEEE. The CDR3 contains 18 residues. Trimming cost V 1 base and J 3 bases; bases outside gene matches: 12. The CDR3 DNA reads TGTGCCAGCAGCTTGTACTGGGGTAGCGGGAGATCGACAGATACGCAGTATTTT. As protein: CASSLYWGSGRSTDTQYF.